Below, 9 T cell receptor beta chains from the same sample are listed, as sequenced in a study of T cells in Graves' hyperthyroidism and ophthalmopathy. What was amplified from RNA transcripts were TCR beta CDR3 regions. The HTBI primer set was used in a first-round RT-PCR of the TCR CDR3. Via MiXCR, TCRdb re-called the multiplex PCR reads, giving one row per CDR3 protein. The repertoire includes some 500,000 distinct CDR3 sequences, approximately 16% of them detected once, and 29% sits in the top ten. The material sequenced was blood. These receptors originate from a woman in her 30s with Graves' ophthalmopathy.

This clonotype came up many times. The CDR3 nucleotides read TGCAGTAGCCGGGACAGAAGAAATTGGGAAAAACTGTTTTTT. Translation: CSSRDRRNWEKLFF. The chain links TRBV20-1 to TRBJ1-4; TRBD1 matches 7 bases. The V gene end was trimmed by 8 bases and the J gene end by 8 bases; junction bases not matched to a gene: 14. Germline-derived CDR1 and CDR2 are DFQATT and SNEGSKA (reference sequence). The CDR3 covers 14 residues.

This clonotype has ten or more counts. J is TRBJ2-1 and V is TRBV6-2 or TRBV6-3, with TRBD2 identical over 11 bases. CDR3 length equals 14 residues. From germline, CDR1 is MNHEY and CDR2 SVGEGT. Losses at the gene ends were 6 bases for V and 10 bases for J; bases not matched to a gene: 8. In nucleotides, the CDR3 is TGTGCCAGCAGCCCGGGACTAGCGGTGGACGAGCAGTTCTTC. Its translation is CASSPGLAVDEQFF.

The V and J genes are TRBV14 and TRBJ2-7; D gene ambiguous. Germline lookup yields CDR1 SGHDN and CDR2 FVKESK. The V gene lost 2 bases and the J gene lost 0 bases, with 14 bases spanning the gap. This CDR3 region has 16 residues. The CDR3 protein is CASSQLTSRASYEQYF. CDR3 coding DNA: TGTGCCAGCAGCCAATTGACATCCCGGGCCTCCTACGAGCAGTACTTC. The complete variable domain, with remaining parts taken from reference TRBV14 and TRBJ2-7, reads EAGVTQFPSHSVIEKGQTVTLRCDPISGHDNLYWYRRVMGKEIKFLLHFVKESKQDESGMPNNRFLAERTGGTYSTLKVQPAELEDSGVYFCASSQLTSRASYEQYFGPGTRLTVT.

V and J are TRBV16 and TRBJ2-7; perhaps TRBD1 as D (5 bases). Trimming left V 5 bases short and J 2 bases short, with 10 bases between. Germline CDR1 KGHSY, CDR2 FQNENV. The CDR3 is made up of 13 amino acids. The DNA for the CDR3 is TGTGCCAGCAGCTTTCAGGGAACCTACGAGCAGTACTTC. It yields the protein CASSFQGTYEQYF. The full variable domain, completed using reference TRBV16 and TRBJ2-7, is GEEVAQTPKHLVRGEGQKAKLYCAPIKGHSYVFWYQQVLKNEFKFLISFQNENVFDETGMPKERFSAKCLPNSPCSLEIQATKLEDSAVYFCASSFQGTYEQYFGPGTRLTVT.

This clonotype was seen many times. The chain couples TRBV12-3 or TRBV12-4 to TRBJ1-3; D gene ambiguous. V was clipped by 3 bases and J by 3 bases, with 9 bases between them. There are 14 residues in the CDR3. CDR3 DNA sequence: TGTGCCAGCAGTTTGATACATGATGGAAACACCATATATTTT. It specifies CASSLIHDGNTIYF.

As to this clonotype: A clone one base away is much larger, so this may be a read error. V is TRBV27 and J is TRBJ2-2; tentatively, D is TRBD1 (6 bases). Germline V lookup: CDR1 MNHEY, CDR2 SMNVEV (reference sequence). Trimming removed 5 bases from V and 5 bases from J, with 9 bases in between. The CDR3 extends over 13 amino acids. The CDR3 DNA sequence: TGTGCCAGCAGTAACAGGGTAACCGGGGAGCTGTTTTTT. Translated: CASSNRVTGELFF.

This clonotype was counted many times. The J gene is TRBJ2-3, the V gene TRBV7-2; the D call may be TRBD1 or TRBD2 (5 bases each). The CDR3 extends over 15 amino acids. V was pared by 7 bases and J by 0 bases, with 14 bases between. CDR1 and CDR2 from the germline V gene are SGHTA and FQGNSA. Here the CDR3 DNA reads TGTGCCAGCACCCCGAGGGCAGGGAGCACAGATACGCAGTATTTT. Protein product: CASTPRAGSTDTQYF.

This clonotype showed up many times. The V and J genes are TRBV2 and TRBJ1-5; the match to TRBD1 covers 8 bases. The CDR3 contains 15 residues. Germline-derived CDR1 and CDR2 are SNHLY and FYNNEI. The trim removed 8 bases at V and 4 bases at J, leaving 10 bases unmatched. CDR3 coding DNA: TGTGCCAGCGATTTGTCAGGGGGCCAGAATCAGCCCCAGCATTTT. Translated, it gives CASDLSGGQNQPQHF.

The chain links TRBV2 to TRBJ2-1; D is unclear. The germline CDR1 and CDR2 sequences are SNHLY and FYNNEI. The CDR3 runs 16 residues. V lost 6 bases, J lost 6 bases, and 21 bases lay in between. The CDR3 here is CASSPLKGSSRNEQFF. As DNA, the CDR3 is TGTGCCAGCAGCCCACTCAAGGGCTCCTCGCGCAATGAGCAGTTCTTC. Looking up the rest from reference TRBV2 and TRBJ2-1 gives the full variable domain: EPEVTQTPSHQVTQMGQEVILRCVPISNHLYFYWYRQILGQKVEFLVSFYNNEISEKSEIFDDQFSVERPDGSNFTLKIRSTKLEDSAMYFCASSPLKGSSRNEQFFGPGTRLTVL.